This is a list of T cell receptor beta chains from one sample in a study of T cell responses to AZD1222 COVID-19 vaccine. TCRdb's copy holds only in-frame clones and misses some; the assay was immunoSEQ multiplex PCR. The sample holds about 92,000 clones, around 84% seen once. Sequencing was performed on peripheral blood, taken on day 0 of AZD1222 vaccination. These receptors were collected from an adult in good health. CDR3s include the opening cysteine and the closing phenylalanine or tryptophan. D genes are given only for firm matches. Rows give clone size only sometimes, using once, few, many, or a class for an expanded clone.

J gene	clone size	D gene	V gene	CDR3 protein	CDR3 DNA
TRBJ1-2	once	TRBD1	TRBV3-1/TRBV3-2	CASSLTGHGYTF	TGTGCCAGCAGTCTGACAGGGCATGGCTACACCTTC
TRBJ1-2	-	-	TRBV29-1	CSVTRGGAGYGYTF	TGCAGCGTGACGAGGGGGGGCGCAGGCTATGGCTACACCTTC
TRBJ2-5	-	TRBD1	TRBV28	CASSRPGQGKETQYF	TGTGCCAGCAGCCGACCGGGACAGGGCAAAGAGACCCAGTACTTC
TRBJ2-7	-	TRBD1	TRBV5-5	CASSIQGLGEQYF	TGTGCCAGCAGCATACAGGGGTTGGGCGAGCAGTACTTC
TRBJ2-3	-	TRBD2	TRBV2	CASSARRSGGADTQYF	TGTGCCAGCAGTGCCCGGCGGAGCGGGGGTGCGGATACGCAGTATTTT
TRBJ2-1	few	-	TRBV6-4	CASSVNQGNEQFF	TGTGCCAGCAGTGTCAATCAGGGCAATGAGCAGTTCTTC
TRBJ1-5	-	-	TRBV3-1/TRBV3-2	CASSQDLGVKPQHF	TGTGCCAGCAGCCAAGATCTGGGAGTAAAGCCCCAGCATTTT
TRBJ2-5	-	TRBD2	TRBV7-2	CASSMTSGARTQYF	TGTGCCAGCAGCATGACTAGCGGGGCGCGGACCCAGTACTTC
TRBJ2-7	-	-	TRBV2	CASSAGTSYEQYF	TGTGCCAGCAGCGCCGGGACATCCTACGAGCAGTACTTC
TRBJ1-4	-	TRBD1	TRBV28	CASSLWEDREGEKLFF	TGTGCCAGCAGTTTATGGGAGGACAGGGAAGGTGAAAAACTGTTTTTT
TRBJ1-1	-	-	TRBV28	CASSLGHSGADTEAFF	TGTGCCAGCAGTTTAGGCCACTCAGGGGCGGACACTGAAGCTTTCTTT
TRBJ2-1	-	-	TRBV10-1	CASSRSYNEQFF	TGCGCCAGCAGCCGCTCCTACAATGAGCAGTTCTTC
TRBJ2-1	-	TRBD1	TRBV24-1	CATSESGTGKSLVRFF	TGTGCCACCAGTGAATCCGGGACAGGGAAGAGCCTAGTACGATTCTTC
TRBJ2-1	-	-	TRBV7-3	CASSLSRGNNEQFF	TGTGCCAGCAGCTTATCCAGGGGAAACAATGAGCAGTTCTTC
TRBJ2-3	-	-	TRBV5-4	CASSKTGASTDTQYF	TGTGCCAGCAGTAAAACGGGGGCCAGCACAGATACGCAGTATTTT
TRBJ1-1	-	TRBD1	TRBV3-1/TRBV3-2	CASSQDRTGKAFF	TGTGCCAGCAGCCAAGACCGGACAGGGAAAGCTTTCTTT
TRBJ2-3	-	-	TRBV3-1/TRBV3-2	CASSPIGGTDTQYF	TGTGCCAGCAGCCCCATCGGGGGCACAGATACGCAGTATTTT
TRBJ1-6	-	-	TRBV5-6	CASSKTNSPLHF	TGTGCCAGCAGTAAGACTAATTCACCCCTCCACTTT
TRBJ1-3	few	TRBD1	TRBV19	CASSEGGASNTIYF	TGTGCCAGTAGTGAAGGGGGCGCCTCGAACACCATATATTTT
TRBJ1-1	-	-	TRBV6-1	CASSETLGNTEAFF	TGTGCCAGCAGTGAAACGTTAGGGAACACTGAAGCTTTCTTT
TRBJ2-1	-	TRBD2	TRBV18	CASSPGLAGGVGEQFF	TGTGCCAGCTCTCCCGGACTAGCGGGGGGGGTAGGTGAGCAGTTCTTC
TRBJ2-1	-	-	TRBV11-3	CASSLDSTGPYNEQFF	TGTGCCAGCAGCTTAGATTCGACGGGGCCATACAATGAGCAGTTCTTC
TRBJ2-3	once	-	TRBV7-8	CASSLKPGGTSTDTQYF	TGTGCCAGCAGCTTAAAACCGGGCGGGACTAGCACAGATACGCAGTATTTT
TRBJ2-3	-	TRBD2	TRBV2	CASSEALAGGHLRTDTQYF	TGTGCCAGCAGTGAAGCGCTAGCGGGGGGCCACCTTCGCACAGATACGCAGTATTTT
TRBJ2-3	-	TRBD2	TRBV18	CASSPSGSVDTQYF	TGTGCCAGCTCACCGAGCGGGAGTGTTGATACGCAGTATTTT
TRBJ2-7	-	-	TRBV27	CASSSSGAGLSYEQYF	TGTGCCAGCAGTTCGTCTGGGGCAGGACTGTCCTACGAGCAGTACTTC
TRBJ1-2	-	-	TRBV6-5	CASSRGDYGYTF	TGTGCCAGCAGCAGGGGAGACTATGGCTACACCTTC
TRBJ2-6	-	TRBD1	TRBV19	CASRLTGTGANVLTF	TGTGCCAGTAGGCTGACAGGGACTGGGGCCAACGTCCTGACTTTC
TRBJ1-1	once	-	TRBV19	CASSIGVEAFF	TGTGCCAGTAGTATAGGGGTTGAAGCTTTCTTT
TRBJ2-2	-	TRBD1	TRBV24-1	CATSDPGQPTGELFF	TGTGCCACCAGTGACCCGGGACAGCCCACCGGGGAGCTGTTTTTT
TRBJ2-7	-	-	TRBV2	CASSELAEQYF	TGTGCCAGCAGTGAACTGGCTGAGCAGTACTTC
TRBJ2-1	-	-	TRBV10-2	CASRQGFGTHYEQFF	TGCGCCAGCAGGCAGGGGTTCGGTACCCATTATGAGCAGTTCTTC
TRBJ1-1	-	-	TRBV3-1/TRBV3-2	CASSQGGELKNTEAFF	TGTGCCAGCAGCCAAGGTGGGGAACTTAAGAACACTGAAGCTTTCTTT